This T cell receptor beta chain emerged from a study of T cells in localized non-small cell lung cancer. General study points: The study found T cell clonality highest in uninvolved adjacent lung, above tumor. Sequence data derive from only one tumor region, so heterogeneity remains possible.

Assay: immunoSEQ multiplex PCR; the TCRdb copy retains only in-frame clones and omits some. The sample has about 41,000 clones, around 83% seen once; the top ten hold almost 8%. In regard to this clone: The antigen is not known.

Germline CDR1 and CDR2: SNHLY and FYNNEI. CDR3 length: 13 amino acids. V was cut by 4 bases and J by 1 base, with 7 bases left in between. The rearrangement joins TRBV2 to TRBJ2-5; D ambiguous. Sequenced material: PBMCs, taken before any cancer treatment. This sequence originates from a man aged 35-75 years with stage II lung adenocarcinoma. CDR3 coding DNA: TGTGCCAGCAGTGCCAGCCTCCAAGAGACCCAGTACTTC. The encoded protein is CASSASLQETQYF.